This T cell receptor beta chain came from a study of response to subunit inactivated influenza vaccine. Germline CDR1 is DFQATT and CDR2 is SNEGSKA (reference sequence). Between the trimmed V and J ends, which lost 3 bases and 4 bases, there was a span of 19 bases. CDR3 length equals 15 residues. TCRdb redid the calling of the RT-PCR reads with MiXCR, one entry per CDR3 protein. The table includes 630,000 or so distinct CDR3 sequences, around 16% detected once. The starting material was PBMCs from blood, obtained roughly 12 days after vaccination. The chain combines TRBV20-1 with TRBJ2-7, with D uncertain. This receptor was obtained from a man aged 50 to 59 who received an inactivated influenza vaccine. Here the CDR3 reads CSARGHLGLIYEQYF. The CDR3 coding sequence is TGCAGTGCTAGGGGCCATCTCGGTCTTATTTACGAGCAGTACTTC.